Listed below are T cell receptor beta chains from one sample, sequenced in a study of blood T cell repertoires in COVID-19. Data came from immunoSEQ multiplex PCR; TCRdb stores just in-frame clones and leaves some out. This table holds 110,000 or so clones, roughly 80% found once. The sample taken for sequencing was peripheral blood. The receptors were gathered from a woman older than 75 with acute or convalescent COVID-19. CDR3s include the opening cysteine and the closing phenylalanine or tryptophan. The order of the fields is V gene, J gene, clone size, D gene, CDR3 length, CDR3 DNA, CDR3 protein. The D gene is left open where the match is weak. Clone size is given for some rows only: seen once, a few or many times, or a class if the clone is expanded.

V: TRBV5-6
J: TRBJ1-2
size: NA
D: NA
length: 16
DNA: TGTGCCAGCAGCCCCGAGTACGGGACTCTTAACTATGGCTACACCTTC
CDR3: CASSPEYGTLNYGYTF

V: TRBV18
J: TRBJ2-1
size: NA
D: TRBD2
length: 15
DNA: TGTGCCAGCTCACTCGGTAGCGGGAGGGCCGAGGAGCAGTTCTTC
CDR3: CASSLGSGRAEEQFF

V: TRBV28
J: TRBJ2-7
size: NA
D: NA
length: 14
DNA: TGTGCCAGCAGGACCCCGGGAGACTCCTACGAGCAGTACTTC
CDR3: CASRTPGDSYEQYF

V: TRBV6-1
J: TRBJ1-1
size: few
D: NA
length: 15
DNA: TGTGCCAGCAGTGAGTCCCGGTGGGGGCAGGGCGAAGCTTTCTTT
CDR3: CASSESRWGQGEAFF

V: TRBV27
J: TRBJ2-7
size: few
D: TRBD2
length: 15
DNA: TGTGCCAGCAGTTCCCTTAGCGGGAGGGCACGCGAGCAGTACTTC
CDR3: CASSSLSGRAREQYF

V: TRBV5-1
J: TRBJ2-5
size: NA
D: NA
length: 15
DNA: TGCGCCAGCAGCTTGTGGGCAGGGCACCAAGAGACCCAGTACTTC
CDR3: CASSLWAGHQETQYF

V: TRBV4-1
J: TRBJ2-3
size: NA
D: NA
length: 14
DNA: TGCGCCAGCAGCCAAGGCGGACTGGCAGATACGCAGTATTTT
CDR3: CASSQGGLADTQYF

V: TRBV28
J: TRBJ1-5
size: NA
D: NA
length: 17
DNA: TGTGCCAGCAGTTTCCCCTTCGGGACAACTCCGGGGCAGCCCCAGCATTTT
CDR3: CASSFPFGTTPGQPQHF

V: TRBV24-1
J: TRBJ2-6
size: NA
D: NA
length: 15
DNA: TGTGCCACCAGTGTAGGAGGGGCCGGGGCCAACGTCCTGACTTTC
CDR3: CATSVGGAGANVLTF

V: TRBV5-4
J: TRBJ1-1
size: NA
D: TRBD1
length: 14
DNA: TGTGCCAGCAGCCGACAGGGATTGTACACTGAAGCTTTCTTT
CDR3: CASSRQGLYTEAFF

V: TRBV11-3
J: TRBJ1-2
size: few
D: NA
length: 14
DNA: TGTGCCAGCAGCTCCGTAAACGGGAACTATGGCTACACCTTC
CDR3: CASSSVNGNYGYTF